This TCR beta chain came from a study of T cells expressing NK-cell markers. Study-level background: The TCR beta repertoires originated in sorted CD3+CD56+NKG2C+, CD3+CD56+NKG2C- and CD3+CD56-NKG2C+ T cells.

It was by 5'RACE template switching with UMIs that TCR beta cDNA was made. TCRdb reanalyzed the 5' RACE reads, giving one entry per CDR3 protein sequence and no DNA. The specimen's table records 300,000 to 500,000 distinct CDR3 sequences. The CDR3 totals 15 residues. Germline V gene data show CDR1 as KGHSY and CDR2 as FQNENV. V is TRBV16 and J is TRBJ2-6. Sample: blood T cells: a sorted CD56 or NKG2C T cell subset, CD4+ or CD8+ T cells, or bulk PBMC T cells (not recorded which). This clonotype originated in a woman in her forties or fifties in good health. The CDR3 loop is CASSQGLGGANVLTF.